This T cell receptor (beta chain) was recorded in a study of shared clonotypes between healthy human individuals. Study-level information: Three plates each covered CD4 naive and memory; CD8 naive two, CD8 memory one. Findings and caveats of the study: Generation probability values for non-shared clonotypes were lower than those for clonotypes shared by all four donors. As a rule, naive subsets had a larger estimated richness than memory subsets. The researchers took only blood, and tissue repertoires probably look different.

On this clone itself: Its antigen is still unknown.

V lost 3 bases, J lost 10 bases, and 7 bases lay in between. The germline gives CDR1 GTSNPN, CDR2 SVGIG (reference sequence). CDR3 length equals 11 residues. This table comes from immunoSEQ multiplex PCR, and its TCRdb copy is limited to in-frame clones, with some not included. Of about 510,000 clones in the sample, less than 96% were seen once. The source is a woman aged 25 to 39 in good health. Sequencing used naive CD4+ T cells sorted from blood. The subset denotes: CD45RA+ positively selected. The V call is TRBV30, the J call TRBJ1-6; D unclear. CDR3 bases: TGTGCCTGGAGAAGGGCCTCACCCCTCCACTTT. Protein product: CAWRRASPLHF.